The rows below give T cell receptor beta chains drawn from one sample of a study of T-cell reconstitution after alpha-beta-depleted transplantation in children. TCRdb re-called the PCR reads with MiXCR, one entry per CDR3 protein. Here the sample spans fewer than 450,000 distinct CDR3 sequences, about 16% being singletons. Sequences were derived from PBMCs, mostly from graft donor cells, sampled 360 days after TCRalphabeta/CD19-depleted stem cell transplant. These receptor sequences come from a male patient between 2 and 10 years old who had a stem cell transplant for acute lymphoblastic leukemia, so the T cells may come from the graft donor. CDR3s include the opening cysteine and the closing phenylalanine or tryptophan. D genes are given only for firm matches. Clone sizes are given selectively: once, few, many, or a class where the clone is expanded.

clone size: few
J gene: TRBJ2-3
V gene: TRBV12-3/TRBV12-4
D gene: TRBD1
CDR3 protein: CASSLPPGGPDTQYF
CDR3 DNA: TGTGCCAGCAGTTTGCCACCAGGGGGACCGGATACGCAGTATTTT

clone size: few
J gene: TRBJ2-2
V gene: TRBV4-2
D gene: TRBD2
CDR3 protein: CASSQEYSSGSGELFF
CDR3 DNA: TGTGCCAGCAGCCAAGAATATTCTAGCGGGAGCGGGGAGCTGTTTTTT

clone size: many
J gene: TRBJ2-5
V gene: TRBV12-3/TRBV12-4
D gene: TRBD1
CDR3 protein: CASCRTGGETQYF
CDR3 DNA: TGTGCCAGCTGCCGCACAGGGGGAGAGACCCAGTACTTC

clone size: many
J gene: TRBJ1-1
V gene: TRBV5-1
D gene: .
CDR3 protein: CASSLEVWGTEAFF
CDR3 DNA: TGCGCCAGCAGCTTAGAGGTATGGGGCACTGAAGCTTTCTTT

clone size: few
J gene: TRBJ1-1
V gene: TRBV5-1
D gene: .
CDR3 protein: CASSPDPNTEAFF
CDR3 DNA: TGCGCCAGCAGCCCGGACCCGAACACTGAAGCTTTCTTT

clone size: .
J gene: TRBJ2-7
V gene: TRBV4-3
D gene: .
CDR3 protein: CASSQGSFGSYEQYF
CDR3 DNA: TGCGCCAGCAGCCAAGGGTCCTTTGGGTCCTACGAGCAGTACTTC

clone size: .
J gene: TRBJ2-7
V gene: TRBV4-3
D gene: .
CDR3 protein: CASSQDGSTSYEQYF
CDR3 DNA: TGCGCCAGCAGCCAAGATGGTTCCACCTCCTACGAGCAGTACTTC

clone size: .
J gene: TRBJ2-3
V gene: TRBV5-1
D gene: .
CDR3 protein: CASSLGVQRTDTQYF
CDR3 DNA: TGCGCCAGCAGCTTGGGGGTGCAAAGGACGGATACGCAGTATTTT

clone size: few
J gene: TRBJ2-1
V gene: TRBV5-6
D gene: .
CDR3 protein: CASSLEVRPSYNEQFF
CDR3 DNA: TGTGCCAGCAGCTTGGAGGTGCGGCCCTCCTACAATGAGCAGTTCTTC

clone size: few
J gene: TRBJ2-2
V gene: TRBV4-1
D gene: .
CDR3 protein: CASRQGGGTGELFF
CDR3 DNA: TGCGCCAGCAGACAGGGGGGAGGGACCGGGGAGCTGTTTTTT

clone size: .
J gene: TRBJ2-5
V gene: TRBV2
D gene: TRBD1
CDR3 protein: CASLAGGWETQCF
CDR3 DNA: TGTGCCAGTTTAGCAGGGGGCTGGGAGACCCAGTGCTTC

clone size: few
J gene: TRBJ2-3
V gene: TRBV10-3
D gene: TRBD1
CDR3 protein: CAISRGDRGQRADTQYF
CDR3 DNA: TGTGCCATCAGCCGAGGGGACAGGGGGCAGAGGGCAGATACGCAGTATTTT

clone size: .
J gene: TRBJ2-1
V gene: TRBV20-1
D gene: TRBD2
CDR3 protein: CSARARTSGSLNEQFF
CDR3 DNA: TGCAGTGCTAGAGCTCGGACTAGCGGGAGTCTTAATGAGCAGTTCTTC

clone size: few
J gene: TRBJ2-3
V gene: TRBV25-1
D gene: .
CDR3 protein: CASSEFRGGSTDTQYF
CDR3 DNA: TGTGCCAGCAGTGAATTCAGGGGGGGAAGCACAGATACGCAGTATTTT

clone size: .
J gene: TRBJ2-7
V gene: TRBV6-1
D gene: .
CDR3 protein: CASTLSRGSEGEQYF
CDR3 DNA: TGTGCCAGCACCCTCTCCCGTGGGAGTGAAGGCGAGCAGTACTTC

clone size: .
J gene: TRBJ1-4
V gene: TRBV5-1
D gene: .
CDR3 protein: CASSLGGADGEKLFF
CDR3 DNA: TGCGCCAGCAGCTTGGGAGGGGCTGATGGTGAAAAACTGTTTTTT

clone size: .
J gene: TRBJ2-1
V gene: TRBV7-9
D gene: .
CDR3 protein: CASSDMRRENYNEQFF
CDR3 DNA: TGTGCCAGCAGCGATATGCGAAGGGAGAACTACAATGAGCAGTTCTTC

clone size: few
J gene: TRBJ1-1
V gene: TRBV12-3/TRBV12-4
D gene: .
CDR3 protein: CASRARTEIHTEAFF
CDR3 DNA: TGTGCCAGCAGGGCACGGACCGAAATCCACACTGAAGCTTTCTTT

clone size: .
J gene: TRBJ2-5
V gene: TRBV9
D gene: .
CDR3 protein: CASSVGPLQFQETQYF
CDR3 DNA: TGTGCCAGCAGCGTAGGGCCTCTACAATTCCAAGAGACCCAGTACTTC

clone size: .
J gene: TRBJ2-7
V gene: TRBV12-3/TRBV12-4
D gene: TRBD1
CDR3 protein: CASRFPPGQGHEQYF
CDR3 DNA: TGTGCCAGCAGGTTTCCTCCGGGACAGGGGCACGAGCAGTACTTC

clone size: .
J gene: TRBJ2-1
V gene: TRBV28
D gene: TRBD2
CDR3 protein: CASTLSGRANNEQFF
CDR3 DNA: TGTGCCAGCACCTTGAGCGGGAGGGCCAACAATGAGCAGTTCTTC

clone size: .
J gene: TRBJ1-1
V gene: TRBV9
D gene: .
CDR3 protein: CASSVGSANTEAFF
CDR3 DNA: TGTGCCAGCAGCGTAGGCAGCGCCAACACTGAAGCTTTCTTT

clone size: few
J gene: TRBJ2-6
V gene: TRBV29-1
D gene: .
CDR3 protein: CSVGASGANVLTF
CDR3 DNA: TGCAGCGTTGGGGCCAGTGGTGCCAACGTCCTGACTTTC

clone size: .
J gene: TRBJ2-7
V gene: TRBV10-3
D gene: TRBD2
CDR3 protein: CAISEPGLAGERQYF
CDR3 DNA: TGTGCCATCAGTGAGCCGGGACTAGCGGGAGAGAGGCAGTACTTC